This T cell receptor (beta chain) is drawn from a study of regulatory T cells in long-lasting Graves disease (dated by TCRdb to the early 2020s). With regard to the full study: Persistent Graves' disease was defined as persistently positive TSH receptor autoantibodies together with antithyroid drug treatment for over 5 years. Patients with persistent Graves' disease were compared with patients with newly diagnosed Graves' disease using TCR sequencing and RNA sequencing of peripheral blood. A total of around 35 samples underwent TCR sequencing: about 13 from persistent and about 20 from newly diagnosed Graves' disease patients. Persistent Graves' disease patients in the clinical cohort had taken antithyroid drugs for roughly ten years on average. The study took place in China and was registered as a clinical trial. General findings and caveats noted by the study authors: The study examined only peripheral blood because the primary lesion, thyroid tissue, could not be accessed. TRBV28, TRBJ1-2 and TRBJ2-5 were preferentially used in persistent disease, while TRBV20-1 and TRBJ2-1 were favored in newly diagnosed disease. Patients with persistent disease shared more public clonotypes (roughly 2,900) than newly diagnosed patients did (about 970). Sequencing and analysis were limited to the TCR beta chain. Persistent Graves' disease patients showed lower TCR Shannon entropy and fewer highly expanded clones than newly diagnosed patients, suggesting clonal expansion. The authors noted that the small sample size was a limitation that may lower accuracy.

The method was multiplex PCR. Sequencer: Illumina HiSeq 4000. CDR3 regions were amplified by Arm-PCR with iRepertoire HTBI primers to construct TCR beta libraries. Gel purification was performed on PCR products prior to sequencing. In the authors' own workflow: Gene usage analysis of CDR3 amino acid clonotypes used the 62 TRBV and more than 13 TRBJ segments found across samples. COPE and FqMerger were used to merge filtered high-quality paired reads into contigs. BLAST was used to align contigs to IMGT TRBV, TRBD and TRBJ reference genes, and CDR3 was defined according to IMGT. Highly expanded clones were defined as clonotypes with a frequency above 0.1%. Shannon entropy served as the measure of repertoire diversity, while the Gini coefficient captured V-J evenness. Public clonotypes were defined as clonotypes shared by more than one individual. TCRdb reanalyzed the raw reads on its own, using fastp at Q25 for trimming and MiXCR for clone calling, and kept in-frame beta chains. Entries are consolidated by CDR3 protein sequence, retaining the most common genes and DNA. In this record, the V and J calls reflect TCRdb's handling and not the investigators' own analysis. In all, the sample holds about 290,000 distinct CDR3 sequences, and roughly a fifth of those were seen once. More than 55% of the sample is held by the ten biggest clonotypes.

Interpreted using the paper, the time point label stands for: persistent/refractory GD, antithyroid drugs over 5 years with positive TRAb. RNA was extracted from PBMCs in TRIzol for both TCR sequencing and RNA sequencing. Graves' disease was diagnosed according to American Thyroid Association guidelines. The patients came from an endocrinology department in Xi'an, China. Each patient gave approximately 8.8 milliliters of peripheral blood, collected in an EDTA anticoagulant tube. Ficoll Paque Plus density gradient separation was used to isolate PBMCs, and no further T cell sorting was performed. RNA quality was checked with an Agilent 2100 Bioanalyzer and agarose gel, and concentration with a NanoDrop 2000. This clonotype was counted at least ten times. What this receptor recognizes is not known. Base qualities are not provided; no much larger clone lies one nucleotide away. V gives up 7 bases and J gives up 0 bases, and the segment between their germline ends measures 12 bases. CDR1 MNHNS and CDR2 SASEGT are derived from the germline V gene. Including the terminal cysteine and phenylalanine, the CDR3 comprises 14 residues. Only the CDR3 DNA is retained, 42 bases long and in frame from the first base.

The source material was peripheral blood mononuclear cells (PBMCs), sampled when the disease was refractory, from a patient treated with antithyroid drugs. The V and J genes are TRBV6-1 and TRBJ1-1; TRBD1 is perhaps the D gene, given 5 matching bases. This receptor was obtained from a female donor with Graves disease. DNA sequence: TGTGCCAGCAACCAAGGGACCTTGAACACTGAAGCTTTCTTT. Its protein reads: CASNQGTLNTEAFF.